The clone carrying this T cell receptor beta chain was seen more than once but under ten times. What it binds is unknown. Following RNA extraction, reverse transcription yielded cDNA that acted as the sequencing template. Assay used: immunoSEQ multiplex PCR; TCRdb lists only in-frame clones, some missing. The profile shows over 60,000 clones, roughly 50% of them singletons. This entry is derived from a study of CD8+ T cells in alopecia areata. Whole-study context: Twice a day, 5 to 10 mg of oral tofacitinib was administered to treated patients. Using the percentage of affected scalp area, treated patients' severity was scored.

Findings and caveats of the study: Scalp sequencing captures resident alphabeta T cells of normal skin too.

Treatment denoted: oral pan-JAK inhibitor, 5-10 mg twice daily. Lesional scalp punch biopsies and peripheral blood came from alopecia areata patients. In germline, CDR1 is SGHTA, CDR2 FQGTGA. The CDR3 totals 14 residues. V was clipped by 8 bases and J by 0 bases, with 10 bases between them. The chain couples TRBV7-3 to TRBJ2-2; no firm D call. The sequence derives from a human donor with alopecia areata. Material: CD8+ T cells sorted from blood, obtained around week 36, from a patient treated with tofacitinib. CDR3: CASAMLSNTGELFF. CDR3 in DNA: TGTGCCAGCGCCATGCTATCGAACACCGGGGAGCTGTTTTTT.